The 20 T cell receptor beta chains presented below share a single source sample, sequenced in a study of T cell changes during pregnancy in multiple sclerosis. Here immunoSEQ multiplex PCR was the method, and the copy in TCRdb shows in-frame clones only, minus some. The repertoire holds nearly 60,000 clones, with about 90% as singletons. The source material was CD4+ T cells from peripheral blood mononuclear cells, sampled after pregnancy. These TCRs come from a female donor in good health, enrolled as a control in a pregnancy study.

A single count supports this clone. The V and J genes are TRBV10-3 and TRBJ2-1; perhaps TRBD2 as D (5 bases). The CDR3 has 13 amino acids. Germline-derived CDR1 and CDR2 are ENHRY and SYGVKD. Trimming left V 4 bases short and J 5 bases short, with 9 bases between. CDR3 in DNA: TGTGCCATCAGTGTCGCCGGGGACAATGAGCAGTTCTTC. This codes for CAISVAGDNEQFF.

This sequence joins TRBV14 and TRBJ2-7; no reliable D call. V was clipped by 1 base and J by 6 bases, with 10 bases between them. The CDR3 has 13 amino acids. Germline V gene lookup returns CDR1 SGHDN and CDR2 FVKESK. The CDR3 DNA reads TGTGCCAGCAGCCAAGGGAGTAGAGCCGAGCAGTACTTC. This translates into CASSQGSRAEQYF.

The chain recombines TRBV18 with TRBJ2-2, with D perhaps TRBD2 (7 bases). V was pared by 2 bases and J by 3 bases, with 13 bases between. Per germline, CDR1 KGHSH and CDR2 LQKENI. The CDR3 is 16 amino acids. The CDR3: CASSPFAGADTGELFF. The CDR3 DNA reads as TGTGCCAGCTCACCATTCGCGGGGGCCGACACCGGGGAGCTGTTTTTT.

The rearrangement links TRBV5-6 to TRBJ2-2; 10 bases agree with TRBD1. The CDR3 consists of 15 residues. Trimming took 3 bases from V and 5 from J; bases not matched to a gene: 4. The germline CDR1 and CDR2 sequences are SGHDT and YYEEEE. The chain's CDR3 is CASSSGTGATGELFF. CDR3 bases: TGTGCCAGCAGCTCCGGGACAGGGGCGACCGGGGAGCTGTTTTTT.

The gene calls are TRBV6-5 and TRBJ1-4; D remains unclear. This CDR3 contains 15 residues. Trimming took 2 bases from V and 6 from J, leaving 13 bases between them. Germline CDR1 MNHEY, CDR2 SVGAGI. The CDR3 DNA is TGTGCCAGCAGTTACCGGTCTAAAGTGGATGAAAAACTGTTTTTT. Translated, it gives CASSYRSKVDEKLFF.

CDR3 protein: CASSLRQGNTGELFF. CDR3 DNA: TGTGCCAGCAGCCTTCGACAGGGGAACACCGGGGAGCTGTTTTTT. The chain combines TRBV9 with TRBJ2-2; 7 bases line up with TRBD1. Germline V CDR1 and CDR2: SGDLS, YYNGEE. V gave up 4 bases and J gave up 1 base; unmatched junction bases: 4. The CDR3 sequence is 15 residues long. Variable domain in full (rest from reference TRBV9 and TRBJ2-2): DSGVTQTPKHLITATGQRVTLRCSPRSGDLSVYWYQQSLDQGLQFLIQYYNGEERAKGNILERFSAQQFPDLHSELNLSSLELGDSALYFCASSLRQGNTGELFFGEGSRLTVL.

V and J are TRBV14 and TRBJ1-6, with D perhaps matching TRBD1 (6 bases). The V gene lost 3 bases and the J gene lost 2 bases, with 14 bases spanning the gap. The CDR3 spans 17 residues. The germline V gene has CDR1 SGHDN and CDR2 FVKESK. CDR3 coding DNA: TGTGCCAGCAGCCACACAAGGACAGCCACCTATAATTCACCCCTCCACTTT. It is translated as CASSHTRTATYNSPLHF. The variable domain in full, with the rest retrieved from reference TRBV14 and TRBJ1-6, is EAGVTQFPSHSVIEKGQTVTLRCDPISGHDNLYWYRRVMGKEIKFLLHFVKESKQDESGMPNNRFLAERTGGTYSTLKVQPAELEDSGVYFCASSHTRTATYNSPLHFGNGTRLTVT.

The chain recombines TRBV30 with TRBJ2-7, with 10 bases lining up with TRBD2. Germline-derived CDR1 and CDR2 are GTSNPN and SVGIG (reference sequence). The CDR3 has 15 amino acids. With V trimmed by 3 bases and J by 3 bases, 8 bases remained unmatched. This CDR3 is CAWRAQLAGSYEQYF. DNA for the CDR3: TGTGCCTGGAGGGCACAACTAGCGGGGAGCTACGAGCAGTACTTC.

The chain is built from TRBV30 and TRBJ2-7; the match to TRBD2 covers 8 bases. From germline, CDR1 is GTSNPN and CDR2 SVGIG (reference sequence). The length of the CDR3 is 14 residues. V was pared by 3 bases and J by 2 bases, with 6 bases of the junction left unmatched. In DNA form, the CDR3 reads TGTGCCTGGAGCCGGGGGGGGCGTCCCTACGAGCAGTACTTC. It encodes CAWSRGGRPYEQYF. The full variable domain, rest sourced from reference TRBV30 and TRBJ2-7, is SQTIHQWPATLVQPVGSPLSLECTVEGTSNPNLYWYRQAAGRGLQLLFYSVGIGQISSEVPQNLSASRPQDRQFILSSKKLLLSDSGFYLCAWSRGGRPYEQYFGPGTRLTVT.

This clone occurred once. V and J are TRBV6-4 and TRBJ2-3, with D possibly matching TRBD2 (6 bases). Trimming took off 3 bases at V and 0 bases at J, with 7 bases between the two ends. Per germline, CDR1 MRHNA and CDR2 SNTAGT. The CDR3 is 14 residues long. The CDR3 protein is CASSEGTSTDTQYF. DNA for the CDR3: TGTGCCAGCAGTGAGGGGACTAGCACAGATACGCAGTATTTT.

The chain has TRBV6-1 and TRBJ2-7; 8 bases are a match to TRBD1. Germline trimming cut 7 bases from V and 0 bases from J; bases unmatched to any gene: 5. CDR3 size: 14 residues. CDR1 and CDR2 from the germline V gene are MNHNS and SASEGT. DNA for the CDR3: TGTGCCAGCACGGGGACAGGCAGCTCCTACGAGCAGTACTTC. It codes for CASTGTGSSYEQYF.

The chain combines TRBV10-3 with TRBJ1-2; the match to TRBD1 covers 9 bases. The CDR3 is 14 residues long. Looked up from germline, CDR1 is ENHRY and CDR2 is SYGVKD. V was clipped by 4 bases and J by 4 bases; unmatched bases: 4. The CDR3 loop reads CAISGTGVSYGYTF. In DNA, the CDR3 is TGTGCCATCAGTGGGACAGGGGTAAGCTATGGCTACACCTTC.

The rearrangement uses TRBV11-2 and TRBJ1-3; tentative D call: TRBD1 (6 bases). Germline V lookup: CDR1 SGHAT, CDR2 FQNNGV. Deletions cut 1 base from V and 0 bases from J, with 7 bases between. CDR3 length: 15 amino acids. Here the CDR3 reads CASSLGGGSGNTIYF. CDR3 DNA sequence: TGTGCCAGCAGCTTAGGAGGGGGCTCTGGAAACACCATATATTTT.

The gene calls are TRBV25-1 and TRBJ2-1; 8 nucleotides align to TRBD1. CDR1 is MGHDK, CDR2 SYGVNS, per germline. The CDR3 totals 16 residues. V gave up 5 bases and J gave up 5 bases; unmatched junction bases: 11. CDR3 coding DNA: TGTGCCAGCAGTCCACCCTCAGGGGGCTTTGACAATGAGCAGTTCTTC. It is translated as CASSPPSGGFDNEQFF.

The chain couples TRBV19 to TRBJ1-1, with TRBD1 matching 7 bases. Germline V gene data show CDR1 as LNHDA and CDR2 as SQIVND (reference sequence). The J segment lost 4 bases and the V segment lost 3 bases, leaving 8 bases of the junction unmatched. This CDR3 has 15 residues. CDR3 nucleotide sequence: TGTGCCAGTAGTATTTCGACAGGGTGGGGCACTGAAGCTTTCTTT. Residues: CASSISTGWGTEAFF. Together with reference TRBV19 and TRBJ1-1, the CDR3 gives the full variable domain: DGGITQSPKYLFRKEGQNVTLSCEQNLNHDAMYWYRQDPGQGLRLIYYSQIVNDFQKGDIAEGYSVSREKKESFPLTVTSAQKNPTAFYLCASSISTGWGTEAFFGQGTRLTVV.

J is TRBJ1-6 and V is TRBV4-2, with a possible D match to TRBD1 (5 bases). The CDR3 covers 16 residues. From germline, CDR1 is LGHNA and CDR2 YNFKEQ. The V and J ends lost 0 bases and 6 bases respectively, with 12 bases between them. The CDR3 coding sequence is TGTGCCAGCAGCCAAGAAACAGGCCGCCTTAATTCACCCCTCCACTTT. Amino acids: CASSQETGRLNSPLHF.

This clone turned up a few times. The V and J genes are TRBV7-2 and TRBJ1-2; 9 positions agree with TRBD1. J gave up 8 bases and V 3 bases, and 16 bases lay outside the gene matches. Germline CDR1 reads SGHTA; CDR2 reads FQGNSA. The CDR3 is made up of 17 amino acids. CDR3 bases: TGTGCCAGCAGCTTTTACCTAGGGGCACAACAGGGGGCGGGCTACACCTTC. Its protein is CASSFYLGAQQGAGYTF.

The chain couples TRBV11-2 to TRBJ1-2; TRBD1 aligns across 7 bases. V lost 5 bases and J lost 8; bases outside the gene matches: 14. Looked up from germline, CDR1 is SGHAT and CDR2 is FQNNGV. CDR3 length equals 15 residues. The chain's CDR3 is CASSPEGRGFGGYTF. The CDR3 DNA follows: TGTGCCAGCAGCCCAGAGGGCAGGGGGTTCGGGGGCTACACCTTC.

V gene TRBV29-1 combines with J gene TRBJ2-7; tentatively, D is TRBD2 (6 bases). Germline V gene data show CDR1 as SQVTM and CDR2 as ANQGSEA. Between the trimmed V and J ends, which lost 7 bases and 0 bases, there was a span of 19 bases. This CDR3 is 15 amino acids long. The CDR3 DNA follows: TGCAGCGCCGGGAGCCAGCTTTATGCCTCCTACGAGCAGTACTTC. Amino acid sequence: CSAGSQLYASYEQYF.

The genes are TRBV7-9 and TRBJ2-7, with no clear D. CDR1 and CDR2 from the germline V gene are SEHNR and FQNEAQ (reference sequence). This CDR3 contains 14 residues. Trimming cost V 5 bases and J 6 bases, with 17 bases left between them. The CDR3 reads CASSHGSQVGEQYF. The CDR3 nucleotides are TGTGCCAGCAGCCACGGGTCCCAAGTAGGCGAGCAGTACTTC. Variable domain in full (rest from reference TRBV7-9 and TRBJ2-7): DTGVSQNPRHKITKRGQNVTFRCDPISEHNRLYWYRQTLGQGPEFLTYFQNEAQLEKSRLLSDRFSAERPKGSFSTLEIQRTEQGDSAMYLCASSHGSQVGEQYFGPGTRLTVT.